This TCR beta chain was captured by sequencing in a study of read filtering for tumor transcriptome and immune sequencing. Study-wide background: R-ISS stage counts were under 10 for I, about 16 for II, 6 or 7 for III. Study observations and caveats: Correlation between methods rose after single-read clonotypes were removed. Roughly four fifths of IR-seq clonotypes had one read, totaling about 3.5% of reads; RNA-seq: around 70% and 40%.

This clonotype has just a few counts. Its target is not known. The library was built from around 0.4 ug RNA with molecular barcoded adaptors for alpha/delta and beta/gamma chains. TCRdb called the reads again in MiXCR, with one record for every CDR3 protein. This table has roughly 93,000 distinct CDR3 sequences, roughly 21% appearing once. Sequencing was performed on a population of CD138-negative cells sorted from bone marrow. The origin of this receptor is a donor at least 40 years old with multiple myeloma.

Here the CDR3 DNA reads TGTGCCAGCAGGCTAACAGGGGGCGATTACAATGAGCAGTTCTTC. It is translated as CASRLTGGDYNEQFF. The V gene is TRBV28, the J gene TRBJ2-1, with 9 bases aligning to TRBD1. Trimming took 6 bases from V and 4 from J; bases not matched to a gene: 7. The length of the CDR3 is 15 residues. From germline, CDR1 is MDHEN and CDR2 SYDVKM.